These 4 T cell receptor beta chains were all obtained from the same sample, sequenced in a study of CD4 and CD8 cells across lung adenocarcinoma regions. A single record per CDR3 protein comes from TCRdb applying MiXCR to the PCR reads. The sample records roughly 7,600 distinct CDR3 sequences, 45% being singletons. Input material: CD8+ T cells from the center of a lung tumor. Every receptor here comes from a male donor with lung adenocarcinoma. The CD4 and CD8 labels of this study may be unreliable.

This clonotype came up many times. V usage is TRBV6-2 or TRBV6-3 and J usage is TRBJ2-5, with TRBD2 matching 9 bases. The last part of the DNA fits TRBJ2-7 better; the J call may be wrong. The CDR3 extends over 17 amino acids. Germline-derived CDR1 and CDR2 are MNHEY and SVGEGT. This CDR3 reads CASSYSIWTSAHYEQYF. Written as DNA, the CDR3 is TGTGCCAGCAGTTACTCGATCTGGACTAGCGCTCACTACGAGCAGTACTTC.

The chain links TRBV27 to TRBJ2-5; D remains ambiguous. The V gene lost 3 bases and the J gene lost 5 bases, with 13 bases spanning the gap. There are 14 residues in the CDR3. Germline assignment: CDR1 MNHEY and CDR2 SMNVEV (reference sequence). This CDR3 reads CASSFIRSGETQYF. The CDR3 region has the DNA TGTGCCAGCAGTTTTATCCGGTCTGGGGAGACCCAGTACTTC.

The gene calls are TRBV7-9 and TRBJ2-1; D ambiguous. This CDR3 has 16 residues. Between the trimmed V and J ends, which lost 4 bases and 9 bases, there was a span of 22 bases. CDR1 is SEHNR, CDR2 FQNEAQ, per germline (reference sequence). The CDR3 bases are TGTGCCAGCAGCTCACTAAGGACCCAGGCCAGTGTTGAGCAGTTCTTC. It translates to CASSSLRTQASVEQFF. Complete variable domain (other parts from reference TRBV7-9 and TRBJ2-1): DTGVSQNPRHKITKRGQNVTFRCDPISEHNRLYWYRQTLGQGPEFLTYFQNEAQLEKSRLLSDRFSAERPKGSFSTLEIQRTEQGDSAMYLCASSSLRTQASVEQFFGPGTRLTVL.

The chain employs TRBV10-1 and TRBJ2-5; no definite D call. The CDR3 totals 13 residues. Germline V lookup: CDR1 WNHNN, CDR2 SYGVQD (reference sequence). Trimming took off 3 bases at V and 5 bases at J, with 10 bases between the two ends. This chain's CDR3 is CASSDFSTETQYF. The DNA of the CDR3 is TGCGCCAGCAGTGATTTCAGTACGGAGACCCAGTACTTC.